This is a list of T cell receptor beta chains from one sample in a study of cytomegalovirus exposure and HLA in healthy donors. Here immunoSEQ multiplex PCR was the method, and the copy in TCRdb shows in-frame clones only, minus some. The profile shows about 160,000 clones, nearly 80% of them singletons. The sequencing sample was made of PBMCs. These receptors were collected from a woman aged 35 to 49 in good health and CMV-seronegative. The conserved cysteine and the conserved F or W are not part of the CDR3 here. The size of a clone is reported for some rows only, either as once, few or many, or as a class for expanded clones.

TRBV27 | few | ASSLLGGNNQPQH
TRBV5-4 | NA | ASSLARAGLATNEKLF
TRBV19 | NA | ASSTPPQGPGTEAF
TRBV7-9 | NA | ASSSKTANYGYT
TRBV18 | NA | ASSPNTGREQY
TRBV7-6 | NA | ASSWGVDQPQH
TRBV6-1 | NA | ASVRTAGARTEQY
TRBV6-5 | once | ASSYVQGAYSPLH
TRBV9 | NA | ASSAQRLASSSSTSTDTQY
TRBV6-5 | NA | ASSLHRTGSGQPQH
TRBV7-2 | NA | ASSFTGVEQY
TRBV29-1 | NA | SVSGGAGEKLF
TRBV19 | NA | ASRSPFGPGNTEAF
TRBV28 | NA | ASTSYQGSHYGYT
TRBV29-1 | NA | SVEVAGRNTEAF
TRBV6-5 | NA | ASSYPSQTTEAF
TRBV27 | NA | ASSLIGLPEEQY
TRBV2 | NA | ASSREGGNNEQF
TRBV7-3 | NA | ASSLDGTGDSPLH
TRBV2 | NA | ASSEQGAGSNTGELF
TRBV11-2 | NA | ASSTHRTGDRSYNEQF
TRBV7-3 | NA | ASSRGMNTEAF
TRBV5-4 | NA | ASTSRVNQPQH